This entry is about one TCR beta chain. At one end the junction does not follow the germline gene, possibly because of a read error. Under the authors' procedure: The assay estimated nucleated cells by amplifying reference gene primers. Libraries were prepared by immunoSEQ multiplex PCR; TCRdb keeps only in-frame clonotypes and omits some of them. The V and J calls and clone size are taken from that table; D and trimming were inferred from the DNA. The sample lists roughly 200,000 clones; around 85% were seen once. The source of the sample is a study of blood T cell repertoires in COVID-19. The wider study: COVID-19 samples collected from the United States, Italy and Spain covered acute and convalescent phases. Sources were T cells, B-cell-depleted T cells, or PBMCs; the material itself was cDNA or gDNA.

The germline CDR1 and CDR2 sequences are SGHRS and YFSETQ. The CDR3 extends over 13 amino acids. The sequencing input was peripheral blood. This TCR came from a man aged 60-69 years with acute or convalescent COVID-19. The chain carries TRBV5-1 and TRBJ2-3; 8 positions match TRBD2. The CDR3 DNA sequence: TGCGCCAGCAGCTTGGGGACTAGCAATGGGCAGGGATTT. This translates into CASSLGTSNGQGF.